The TCR beta chain under discussion was sequenced for a study of cytomegalovirus exposure and HLA in healthy donors. The PCR made use of 60 Vbeta and 13 Jbeta primers. The protocol was immunoSEQ multiplex PCR, while the TCRdb copy is restricted to in-frame clones and leaves out a portion. Here the sample spans around 190,000 clones, over 60% being singletons. With respect to this clone: Its antigen is unknown.

These donors, healthy bone marrow donors, were studied. Regarding the study as a whole: The study had only CMV serostatus as immune exposure information.

The source is a woman aged 40 to 50 in good health and CMV-seronegative. Sequencing used PBMCs.

The CDR3 loop is CAWRYGTGGPGNTIYF. The CDR3 nucleotides read TGTGCCTGGAGATACGGGACAGGGGGCCCTGGAAACACCATATATTTT. The chain couples TRBV30 to TRBJ1-3; the match to TRBD1 covers 12 bases. This CDR3 region has 16 residues. The V gene's germline CDR1 is GTSNPN and CDR2 SVGIG (reference sequence). V shed 3 bases, J shed 2 bases, and the junction held 5 bases outside the gene matches.